This TCR beta chain was retrieved from a study of PD-1 blockade in classical Hodgkin lymphoma. General observations from the study: Healthy donors were reported to have higher baseline TCR diversity than newly diagnosed patients.

Brentuximab vedotin exposure varied among the patients, all of whom had relapsed after autologous stem cell transplantation. TCRdb keeps only in-frame clones here, not all; method: immunoSEQ multiplex PCR. This table holds roughly 25,000 clones, about four fifths found once. Trimming took 2 bases from V and 1 from J, leaving 6 bases between them. Germline V gene data show CDR1 as SGHNT and CDR2 as YYREEE (reference sequence). The CDR3 is 13 residues long. In regard to this clone: Its antigen is unidentified.

The specimen comprised peripheral blood mononuclear cells (PBMCs), sampled before the second cycle of nivolumab. The receptor was derived from a human donor with classical Hodgkin lymphoma. The rearrangement joins TRBV5-4 to TRBJ2-5; no definite D call. The CDR3 reads CASSLPTQETQYF. In DNA, the CDR3 is TGTGCCAGCAGCTTACCAACCCAAGAGACCCAGTACTTC. Combining the CDR3 with reference TRBV5-4 and TRBJ2-5 gives the whole variable domain ETGVTQSPTHLIKTRGQQVTLRCSSQSGHNTVSWYQQALGQGPQFIFQYYREEENGRGNFPPRFSGLQFPNYSSELNVNALELDDSALYLCASSLPTQETQYFGPGTRLLVL.